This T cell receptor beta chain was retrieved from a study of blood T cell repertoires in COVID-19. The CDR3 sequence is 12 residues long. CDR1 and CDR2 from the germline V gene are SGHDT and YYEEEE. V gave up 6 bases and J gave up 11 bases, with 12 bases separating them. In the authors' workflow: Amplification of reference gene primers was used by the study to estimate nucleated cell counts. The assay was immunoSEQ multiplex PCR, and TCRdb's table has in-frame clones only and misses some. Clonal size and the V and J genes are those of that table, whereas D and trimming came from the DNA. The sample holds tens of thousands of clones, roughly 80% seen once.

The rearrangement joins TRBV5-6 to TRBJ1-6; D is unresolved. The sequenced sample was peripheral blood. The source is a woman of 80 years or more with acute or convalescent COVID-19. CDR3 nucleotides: TGTGCCAGCAATCAGCGGCGAGCACCCCTCCACTTT. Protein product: CASNQRRAPLHF.